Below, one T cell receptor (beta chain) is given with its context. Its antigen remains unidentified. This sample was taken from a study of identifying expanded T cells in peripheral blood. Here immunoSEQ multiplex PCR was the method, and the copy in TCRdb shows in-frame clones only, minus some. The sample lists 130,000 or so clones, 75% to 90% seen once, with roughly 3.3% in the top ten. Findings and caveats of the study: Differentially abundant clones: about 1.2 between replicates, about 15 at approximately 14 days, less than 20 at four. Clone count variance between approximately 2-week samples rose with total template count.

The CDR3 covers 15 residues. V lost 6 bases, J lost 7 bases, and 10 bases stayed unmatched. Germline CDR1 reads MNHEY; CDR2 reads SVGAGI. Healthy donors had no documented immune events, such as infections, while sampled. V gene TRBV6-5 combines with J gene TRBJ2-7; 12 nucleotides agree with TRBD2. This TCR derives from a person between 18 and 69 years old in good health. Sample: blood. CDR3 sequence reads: CASRSLAGGAAEQYF. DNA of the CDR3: TGTGCCAGCAGGTCCCTAGCGGGGGGGGCCGCGGAGCAGTACTTC.